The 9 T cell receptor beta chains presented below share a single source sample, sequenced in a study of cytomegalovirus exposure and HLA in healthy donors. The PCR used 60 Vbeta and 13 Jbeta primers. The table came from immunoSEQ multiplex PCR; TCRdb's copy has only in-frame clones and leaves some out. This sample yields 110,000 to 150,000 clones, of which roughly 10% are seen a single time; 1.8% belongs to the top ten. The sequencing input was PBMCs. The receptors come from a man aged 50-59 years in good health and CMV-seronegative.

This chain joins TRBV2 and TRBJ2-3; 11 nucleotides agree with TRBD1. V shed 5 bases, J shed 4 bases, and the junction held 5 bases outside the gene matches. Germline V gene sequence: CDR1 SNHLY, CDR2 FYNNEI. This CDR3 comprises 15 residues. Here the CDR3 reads CASSRDRGKSDTQYF. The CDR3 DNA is TGTGCCAGCAGTCGGGACAGGGGGAAATCAGATACGCAGTATTTT. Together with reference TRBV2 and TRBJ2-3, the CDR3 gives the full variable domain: EPEVTQTPSHQVTQMGQEVILRCVPISNHLYFYWYRQILGQKVEFLVSFYNNEISEKSEIFDDQFSVERPDGSNFTLKIRSTKLEDSAMYFCASSRDRGKSDTQYFGPGTRLTVL.

CDR3 region: CASRQTGVEQYF. The CDR3 region has the DNA TGTGCCAGCAGACAGACAGGGGTCGAGCAGTACTTC. This chain connects TRBV2 to TRBJ2-7, with 8 bases matching TRBD1. V trimming: 6 bases; J trimming: 6 bases; junction bases outside the gene matches: 4. Per the germline V gene, CDR1 is SNHLY and CDR2 is FYNNEI. The CDR3 totals 12 residues.

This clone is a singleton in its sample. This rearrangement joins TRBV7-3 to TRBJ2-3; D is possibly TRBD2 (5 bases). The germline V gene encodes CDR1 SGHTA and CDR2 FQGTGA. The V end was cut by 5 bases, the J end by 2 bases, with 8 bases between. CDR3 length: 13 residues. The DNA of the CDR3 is TGTGCCAGCAGCCGAGGGCCCACAGATACGCAGTATTTT. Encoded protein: CASSRGPTDTQYF.

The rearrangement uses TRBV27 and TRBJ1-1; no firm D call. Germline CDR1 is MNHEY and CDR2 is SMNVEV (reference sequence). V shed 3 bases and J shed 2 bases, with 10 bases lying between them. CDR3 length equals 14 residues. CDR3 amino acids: CASSFGVGNTEAFF. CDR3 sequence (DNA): TGTGCCAGCAGTTTCGGGGTGGGTAACACTGAAGCTTTCTTT.

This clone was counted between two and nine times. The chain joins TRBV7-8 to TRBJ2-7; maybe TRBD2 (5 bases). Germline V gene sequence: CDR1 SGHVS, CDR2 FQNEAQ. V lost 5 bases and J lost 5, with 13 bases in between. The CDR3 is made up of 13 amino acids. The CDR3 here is CASSMPRRDEQYF. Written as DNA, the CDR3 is TGTGCCAGCAGCATGCCCCGGCGGGACGAGCAGTACTTC.

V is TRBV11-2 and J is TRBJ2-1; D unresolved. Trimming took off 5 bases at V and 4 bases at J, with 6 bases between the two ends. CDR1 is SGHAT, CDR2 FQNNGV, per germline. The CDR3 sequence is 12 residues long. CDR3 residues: CASSQRYNEQFF. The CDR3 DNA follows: TGTGCCAGCAGCCAGCGATACAATGAGCAGTTCTTC.

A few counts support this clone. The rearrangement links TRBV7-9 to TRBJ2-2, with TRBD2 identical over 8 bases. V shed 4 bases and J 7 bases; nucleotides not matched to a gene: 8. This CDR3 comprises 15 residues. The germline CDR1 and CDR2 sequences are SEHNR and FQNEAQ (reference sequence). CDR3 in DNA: TGTGCCAGCAGCTCCTACCGGGGGGGCGGCGGGGAGCTGTTTTTT. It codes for CASSSYRGGGGELFF.

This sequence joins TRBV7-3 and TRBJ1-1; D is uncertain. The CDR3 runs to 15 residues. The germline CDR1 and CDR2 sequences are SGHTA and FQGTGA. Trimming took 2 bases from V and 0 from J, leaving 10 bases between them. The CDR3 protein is CASSLGAPLNTEAFF. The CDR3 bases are TGTGCCAGCAGCTTAGGAGCACCGTTGAACACTGAAGCTTTCTTT.

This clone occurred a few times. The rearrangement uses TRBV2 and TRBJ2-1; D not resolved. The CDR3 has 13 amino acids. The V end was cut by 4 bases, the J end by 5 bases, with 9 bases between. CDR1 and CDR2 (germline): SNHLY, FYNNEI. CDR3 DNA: TGTGCCAGCAGTGGCTACTCAAACAATGAGCAGTTCTTC. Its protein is CASSGYSNNEQFF.